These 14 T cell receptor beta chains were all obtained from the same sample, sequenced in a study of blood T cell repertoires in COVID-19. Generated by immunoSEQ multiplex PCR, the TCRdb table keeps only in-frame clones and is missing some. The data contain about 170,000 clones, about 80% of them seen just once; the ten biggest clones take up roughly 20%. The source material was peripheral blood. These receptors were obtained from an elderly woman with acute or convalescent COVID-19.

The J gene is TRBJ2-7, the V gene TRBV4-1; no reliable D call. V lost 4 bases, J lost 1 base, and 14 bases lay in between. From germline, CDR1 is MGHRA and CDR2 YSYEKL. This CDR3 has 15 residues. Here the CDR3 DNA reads TGCGCCAGCAGCCGATTGTTGCCGGAGTCCTACGAGCAGTACTTC. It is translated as CASSRLLPESYEQYF.

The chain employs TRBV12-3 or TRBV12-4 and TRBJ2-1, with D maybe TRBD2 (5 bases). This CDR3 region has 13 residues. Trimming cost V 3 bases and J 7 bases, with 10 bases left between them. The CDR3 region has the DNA TGTGCCAGCAGTTTTTCTATAGCGAATGAGCAGTTCTTC. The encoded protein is CASSFSIANEQFF.

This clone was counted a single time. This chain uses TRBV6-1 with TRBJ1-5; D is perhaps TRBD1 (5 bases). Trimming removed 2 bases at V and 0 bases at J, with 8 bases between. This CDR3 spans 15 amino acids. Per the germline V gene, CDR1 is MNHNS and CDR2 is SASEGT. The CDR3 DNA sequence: TGTGCCAGCAGTGAAAGGGGTTATAGCAATCAGCCCCAGCATTTT. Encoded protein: CASSERGYSNQPQHF.

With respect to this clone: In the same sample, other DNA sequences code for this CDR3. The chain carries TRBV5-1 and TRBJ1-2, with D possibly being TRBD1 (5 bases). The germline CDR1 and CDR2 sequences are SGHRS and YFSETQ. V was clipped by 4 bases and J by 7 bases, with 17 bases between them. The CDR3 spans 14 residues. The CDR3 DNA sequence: TGCGCCAGCAGCCCCTTGGGAGGGCAGGGTGGCTACACCTTC. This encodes CASSPLGGQGGYTF.

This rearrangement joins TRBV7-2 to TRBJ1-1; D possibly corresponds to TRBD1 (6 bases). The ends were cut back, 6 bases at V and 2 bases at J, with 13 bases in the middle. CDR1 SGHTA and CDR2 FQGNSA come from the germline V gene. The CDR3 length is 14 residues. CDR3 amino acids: CASRRRTVNTEAFF. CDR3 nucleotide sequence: TGTGCCAGCAGACGTCGGACAGTCAACACTGAAGCTTTCTTT.

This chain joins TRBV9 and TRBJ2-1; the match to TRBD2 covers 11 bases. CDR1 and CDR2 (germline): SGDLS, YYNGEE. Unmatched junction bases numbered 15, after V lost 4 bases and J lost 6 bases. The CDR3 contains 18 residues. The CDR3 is CASSPRSLAGGALNEQFF. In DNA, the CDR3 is TGTGCCAGCAGCCCGCGTAGCTTAGCGGGAGGGGCCCTCAATGAGCAGTTCTTC.

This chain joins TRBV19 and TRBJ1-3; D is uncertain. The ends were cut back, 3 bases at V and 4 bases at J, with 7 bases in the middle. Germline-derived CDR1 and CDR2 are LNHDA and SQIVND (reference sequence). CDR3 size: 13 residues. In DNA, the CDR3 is TGTGCCAGTAGTATCCAACTGGGAAACACCATATATTTT. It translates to CASSIQLGNTIYF.

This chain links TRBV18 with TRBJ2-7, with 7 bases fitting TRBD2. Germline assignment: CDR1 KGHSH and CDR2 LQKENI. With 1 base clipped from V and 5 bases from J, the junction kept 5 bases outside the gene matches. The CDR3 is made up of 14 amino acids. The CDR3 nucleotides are TGTGCCAGCTCACCACAGGGCGGGAGCAACGAGCAGTACTTC. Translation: CASSPQGGSNEQYF.

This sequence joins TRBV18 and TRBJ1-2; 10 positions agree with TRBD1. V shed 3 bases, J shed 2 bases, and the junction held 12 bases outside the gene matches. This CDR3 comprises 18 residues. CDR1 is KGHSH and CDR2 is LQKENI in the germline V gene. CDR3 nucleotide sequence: TGTGCCAGCTCACCTACCCCGGGACAGGGGAATTCGAACTATGGCTACACCTTC. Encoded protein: CASSPTPGQGNSNYGYTF.

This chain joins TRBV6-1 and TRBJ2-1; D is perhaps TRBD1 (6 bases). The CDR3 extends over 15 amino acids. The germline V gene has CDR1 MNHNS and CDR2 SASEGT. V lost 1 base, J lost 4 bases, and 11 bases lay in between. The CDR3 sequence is CASSEGGTLYNEQFF. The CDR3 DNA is TGTGCCAGCAGTGAAGGGGGGACACTTTACAATGAGCAGTTCTTC.

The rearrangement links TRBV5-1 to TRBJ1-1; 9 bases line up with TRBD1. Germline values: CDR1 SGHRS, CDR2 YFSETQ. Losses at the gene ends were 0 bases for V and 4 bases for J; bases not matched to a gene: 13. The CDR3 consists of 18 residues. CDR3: CASSLAVARGTGSTEAFF. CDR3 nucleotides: TGCGCCAGCAGCTTGGCGGTCGCTAGGGGGACAGGGAGCACTGAAGCTTTCTTT.

CDR3 nucleotides: TGTGCCAGCAGCTTAGACCTAGCGGGAAGGGAGACCCAGTACTTC. Translation: CASSLDLAGRETQYF. The rearrangement uses TRBV11-2 and TRBJ2-5; TRBD2 agrees at 9 bases. This CDR3 has 15 amino acids. The V gene's germline CDR1 is SGHAT and CDR2 FQNNGV. Trimming took 0 bases from V and 5 from J; bases not matched to a gene: 4.

The CDR3 spells CASSEYMGKGDTEAFF. DNA for the CDR3: TGTGCCAGCAGTGAATATATGGGGAAGGGAGACACTGAAGCTTTCTTT. V is TRBV25-1 and J is TRBJ1-1; D uncertain. Germline assignment: CDR1 MGHDK and CDR2 SYGVNS. The CDR3 is 16 residues long. Trimming removed 0 bases from V and 3 bases from J, with 14 bases in between.

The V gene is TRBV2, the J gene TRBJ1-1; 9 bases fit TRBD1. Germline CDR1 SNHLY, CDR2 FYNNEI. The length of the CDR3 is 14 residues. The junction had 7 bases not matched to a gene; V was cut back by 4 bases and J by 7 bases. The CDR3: CASSVTDRGREAFF. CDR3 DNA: TGTGCCAGCAGTGTAACGGACAGGGGACGTGAAGCTTTCTTT.